This TCR beta chain was captured by sequencing in a study of blood T cell repertoires in COVID-19. Study context: The origin of the acute and convalescent COVID-19 samples was the United States, Italy and Spain. T cells, B-cell-depleted T cells, or PBMCs provided the cDNA or gDNA that served as material.

This CDR3 comprises 13 residues. The germline V gene has CDR1 SGHTS and CDR2 YDEGEE. The J segment lost 3 bases and the V segment lost 5 bases, leaving 2 bases of the junction unmatched. Original handling: From reference gene primer amplification, estimates of nucleated cell counts were derived. Some clones are missing from TCRdb's copy, which holds only in-frame ones; the method was immunoSEQ multiplex PCR. The DNA was the basis for D and trimming; V, J and clone size are from that table. The profile shows about 180,000 clones, approximately 90% of them singletons. Material for sequencing was peripheral blood. The genes are TRBV5-8 and TRBJ2-3, with 8 positions matching TRBD2. This clonotype was obtained from a man younger than 35 who had recovered from COVID-19. CDR3: CASRLAATDTQYF. CDR3 in DNA: TGTGCCAGCAGACTAGCGGCAACAGATACGCAGTATTTT. The variable domain in full, completed from reference TRBV5-8 and TRBJ2-3, reads EAGVTQSPTHLIKTRGQQATLRCSPISGHTSVYWYQQALGLGLQFLLWYDEGEERNRGNFPPRFSGRQFPNYSSELNVNALELEDSALYLCASRLAATDTQYFGPGTRLTVL.